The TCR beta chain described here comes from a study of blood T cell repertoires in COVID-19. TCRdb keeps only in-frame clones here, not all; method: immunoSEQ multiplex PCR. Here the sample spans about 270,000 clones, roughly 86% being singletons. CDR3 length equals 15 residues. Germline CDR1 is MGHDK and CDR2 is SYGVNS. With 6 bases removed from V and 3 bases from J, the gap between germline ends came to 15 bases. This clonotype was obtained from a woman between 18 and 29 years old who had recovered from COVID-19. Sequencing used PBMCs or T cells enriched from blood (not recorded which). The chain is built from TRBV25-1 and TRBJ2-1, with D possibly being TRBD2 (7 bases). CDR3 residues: CASSTLADSYNEQFF. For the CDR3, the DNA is TGTGCCAGCAGCACCCTAGCGGACAGCTACAATGAGCAGTTCTTC.